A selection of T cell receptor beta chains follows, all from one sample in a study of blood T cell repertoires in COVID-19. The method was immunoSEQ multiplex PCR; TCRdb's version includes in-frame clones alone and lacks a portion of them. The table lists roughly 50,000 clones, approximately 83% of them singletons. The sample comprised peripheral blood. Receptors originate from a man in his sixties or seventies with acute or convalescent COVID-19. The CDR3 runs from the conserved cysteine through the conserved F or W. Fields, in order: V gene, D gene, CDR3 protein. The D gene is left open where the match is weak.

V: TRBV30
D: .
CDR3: CAWSAGQRGGYTF

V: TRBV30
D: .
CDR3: CAWSVLKNQAGELFF

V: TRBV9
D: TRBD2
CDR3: CASSVGYLAGAGELFF

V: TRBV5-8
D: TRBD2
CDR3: CASSSPGGPYEQYF

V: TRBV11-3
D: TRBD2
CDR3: CASSETGLAGNEQFF

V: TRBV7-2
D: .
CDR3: CASSLGQNQPQHF

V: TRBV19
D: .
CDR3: CASSIFQGTDTQYF

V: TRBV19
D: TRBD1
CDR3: CASRRFGTGKDYGYTF

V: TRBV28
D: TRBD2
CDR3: CASSPGGTSGMLDTQYF

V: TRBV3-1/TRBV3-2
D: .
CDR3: CASSTGEAGEKLFF

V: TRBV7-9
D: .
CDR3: CASSQGSNQPQHF

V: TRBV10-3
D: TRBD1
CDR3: CAISESQQGRVGAFF

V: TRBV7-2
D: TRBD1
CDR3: CASTRTGTYEQYF

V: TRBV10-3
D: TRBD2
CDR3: CAISDLAGSLQETQYF

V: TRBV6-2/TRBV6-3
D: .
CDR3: CASSYETAYEQYF

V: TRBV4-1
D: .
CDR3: CASSQEPVRGLRNIQYF

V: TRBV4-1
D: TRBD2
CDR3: CASSQRRLAGVDEQFF

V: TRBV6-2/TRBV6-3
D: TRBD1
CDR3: CASSSTGDGYTF

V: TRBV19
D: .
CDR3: CASSARGGATNEKLFF

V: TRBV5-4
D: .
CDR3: CASSLGHGSTGELFF

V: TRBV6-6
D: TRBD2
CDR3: CASWASGRENTGELFF

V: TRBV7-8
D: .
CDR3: CASSPNSYEQYF

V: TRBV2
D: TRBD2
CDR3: CASIDEASGSSYEQYF

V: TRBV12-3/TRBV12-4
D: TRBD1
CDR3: CASSWDSAKAQHF

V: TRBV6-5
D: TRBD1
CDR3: CASSPPGQLPTEAFF

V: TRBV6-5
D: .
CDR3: CASSYYAGRETQYF

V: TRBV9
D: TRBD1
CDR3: CASSFTGAKNTEAFF

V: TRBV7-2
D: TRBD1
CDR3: CASRATGNSNQPQHF

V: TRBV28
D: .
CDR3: CASSFWDTVSPLHF

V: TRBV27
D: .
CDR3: CASKESWRRQNYGYTF

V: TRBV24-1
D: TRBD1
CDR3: CATSDSRTGKQYF

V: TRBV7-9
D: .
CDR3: CASSVQGGDTEAFF

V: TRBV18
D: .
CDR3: CASSPDRSVDEQYF

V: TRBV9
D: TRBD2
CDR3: CASSSSGLAGADEQFF

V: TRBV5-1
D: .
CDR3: CASSLDVSSYNEQFF

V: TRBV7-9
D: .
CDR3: CASSLGTGYTGELFF

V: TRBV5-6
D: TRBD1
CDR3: CASSFGTGFYTGELFF

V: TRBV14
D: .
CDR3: CASSPLRDGGYTF

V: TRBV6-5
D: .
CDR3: CATLRRAVQGYGYTF

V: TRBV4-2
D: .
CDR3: CASSHLFPAGQLQETQYF

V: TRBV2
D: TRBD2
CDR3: CASSPGLANPHQFF

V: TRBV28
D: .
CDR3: CASSNGGGITNYGYTF

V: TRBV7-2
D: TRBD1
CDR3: CASSWDRSNEQFF

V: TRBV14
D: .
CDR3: CASSQDVGGGPTNEKLFF

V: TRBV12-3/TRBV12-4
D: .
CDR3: CASSLARRQPQHF

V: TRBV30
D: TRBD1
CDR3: CAWITGQERETQYF

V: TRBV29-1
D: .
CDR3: CSVSADGDYGYTF

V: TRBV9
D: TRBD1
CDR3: CASSVQGQGPLAF

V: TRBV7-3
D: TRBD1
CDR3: CASSTSGTGHEGYTF

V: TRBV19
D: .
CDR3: CASSRLLPGLGVHEQYF

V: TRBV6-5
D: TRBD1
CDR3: CATYRDRVPYEQYF

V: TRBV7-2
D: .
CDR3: CASLGGTEQFF

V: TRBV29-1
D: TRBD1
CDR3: CSVGQGNYGYTF

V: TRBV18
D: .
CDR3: CASSSMGGYEQYF